This T cell receptor beta chain originates from a study of blood T cells in healthy people across ages. The study, taken as a whole, reports: It was not possible, with unsorted PBMCs, to conclusively compare naive and antigen-experienced cells. The study lacked donor CMV status, which possibly confounded expanded clonotype changes.

Regarding this clonotype: The antigen is undetermined. This could be a read error, since a much larger clone is one nucleotide away.

Through a sample-barcoded 5' primer and a J-beta primer mix, a second PCR was run for about 7 to 12 cycles. Any given sample supplied a minimum of 3 million CDR3-containing paired-end reads. TCRdb fed the 5' RACE reads into MiXCR, producing one record per CDR3 protein. The repertoire has about 840,000 distinct CDR3 sequences, around 29% of them found once; the top ten carry roughly 10%. These data were also filed under a second study, of T cells of mothers and their children.

Material: blood. The TCR originated in a woman aged 40 to 50 in good health.

The CDR3: CAISGHRGEQFF. CDR3 nucleotides: TGTGCCATCAGTGGGCACAGGGGTGAGCAGTTCTTC. The chain links TRBV10-3 to TRBJ2-1, with TRBD1 matching 7 bases. Germline V gene data show CDR1 as ENHRY and CDR2 as SYGVKD. The CDR3 has 12 residues. The V and J ends lost 4 bases and 9 bases, in that order; junction bases with no gene match: 3.